What follows is one T cell receptor beta chain and its context. This clone was observed once. What this receptor recognizes is not known. No clone much larger than this one lies a single base away; base qualities are absent. The germline V gene (reference sequence) supplies CDR1 SEHNR and CDR2 FQNEAQ. The CDR3 numbers 15 residues from cysteine through phenylalanine. Left in the record is the CDR3 DNA by itself, 45 bases read in frame from the first base. The trim is 5 bases for V and 2 bases for J, with a gap of 13 bases between the germline ends. The immunoSEQ Assay, a bias-controlled multiplex PCR, was used to amplify TCRbeta CDR3 regions from genomic DNA. In the authors' own workflow: Nucleated cell counts per sample were estimated from amplification of reference gene primers within the assay. To quantify the absolute abundance of each unique TCRbeta CDR3 rearrangement, sequence reads were collapsed and filtered. For each sample, productive Simpson clonality was calculated by taking the square root of Simpson's diversity index across productive rearrangements. TCRdb's version of the immuneACCESS table is confined to in-frame rearrangements and falls short of the full clone set. An unresolved V gene accounts for under half of the shortfall where checked; the remainder is of unknown origin. V, J and clone size derive from that table, while D and trimming were established from the DNA sequence. The sample profile shows roughly 200,000 clones; 85% to 90% of them were found once. The ten largest clones capture 2.7% of the sample.

This entry comes from a study of blood T cell repertoires in COVID-19 (TCRdb year 2020). Regarding the complete study: Samples covering the acute and convalescent phases of COVID-19 were provided by collaborators in the United States, Italy and Spain. Deeply sampled blood TCRbeta repertoires from subjects exposed to, actively infected with, or recovered from COVID-19 were included in the dataset. The material from the prospective study consisted of cDNA or gDNA derived from T cells, B-cell-depleted T cells, or PBMCs. A freely available public database, intended as a resource for researchers studying the immune response to SARS-CoV-2, is where the repertoires were released. The samples were drawn from the first 160 participants of the ongoing ImmuneRACE study and from about 1,200 subjects provided by 6 global collaborators. The sample metadata nearly always contained a de-identified subject ID, COVID-19 status, age in years and sex. Where available, HLA class I and class II types were obtained from metadata supplied by the sample provider rather than from assay-based typing.

Each collaborating institution followed its own protocols to collect whole blood in K2EDTA tubes. For TCRbeta analysis, collaborators shipped samples in one of three forms: frozen whole blood, isolated PBMCs, or DNA extracted from either of those sample types. Results and caveats for the whole study, not just this receptor: The quantity of clinical and demographic metadata differed by source and by participant and was supplied without curation.

The receptor was isolated from a man aged 35-49 years with active or convalescent COVID-19. The source material was peripheral blood. The sequence links TRBV7-9 to TRBJ1-5; a weak D assignment points to TRBD1 (6 bases agree). DNA sequence: TGTGCCAGCAGCCCTAGAGGGGGAGGCAATCAGCCCCAGCATTTT. Translated, this is CASSPRGGGNQPQHF.